The clone carrying this TCR beta chain was seen a few times. As handled by the study authors: Amplifying reference gene primers gave estimates of nucleated cell counts. The data were produced by immunoSEQ multiplex PCR, yet TCRdb's version contains in-frame clones alone and is incomplete. The DNA gave D and trimming, while V, J and clone size come from that table. The sample holds 150,000 to 200,000 clones, about 88% seen once. The record originates from a study of blood T cell repertoires in COVID-19. About the study: Material from acute and convalescent COVID-19 was sourced from the United States, Italy and Spain. From T cells, B-cell-depleted T cells, or PBMCs came the material, which was cDNA or gDNA.

The TCR was taken from a man in his forties with active or convalescent COVID-19. Sequenced sample: peripheral blood.

The CDR3 reads CATTLTGTRIGYTF. CDR3 in DNA: TGTGCCACCACTCTTACCGGGACAAGGATCGGCTACACCTTC. The rearrangement links TRBV24-1 to TRBJ1-2; weak D call: TRBD1 (6 bases). Germline CDR1 reads KGHDR; CDR2 reads SFDVKD. Trimming removed 8 bases at V and 8 bases at J, with 20 bases between. CDR3 length: 14 amino acids.